This T cell receptor beta chain derives from a study of control samples from healthy donors and cancer patients. Produced via immunoSEQ multiplex PCR; TCRdb's table is partial and in-frame only. The top ten clones hold 5.5% to 8% of a sample with a few hundred thousand clones, around 90% of them seen once. The origin of this receptor is a man aged 35 to 55 with head and neck cancer. The sequenced material came from PBMCs.

DNA for the CDR3: TGTGCCAGCAGCTTGCTTTCAGGGGGTAGGAGTGGCTACACCTTC. Translating it yields CASSLLSGGRSGYTF. V gene TRBV5-4 combines with J gene TRBJ1-2; 7 nucleotides match TRBD1. Germline CDR1 SGHNT, CDR2 YYREEE (reference sequence). With 1 base clipped from V and 7 bases from J, the junction kept 10 bases outside the gene matches. This CDR3 is built from 15 residues.